Sequencing of this T cell receptor (beta chain) was carried out in a study of T cells after posttransplantation cyclophosphamide. Here immunoSEQ multiplex PCR was the method, and the copy in TCRdb shows in-frame clones only, minus some. The sample holds more than 10,000 clones, approximately 83% seen once. Losses at the gene ends were 4 bases for V and 9 bases for J; bases not matched to a gene: 8. CDR1 is SGHDT and CDR2 is YYEEEE in the germline V gene. The CDR3 is 14 residues long. The chain joins TRBV5-6 to TRBJ1-1, with 11 positions matching TRBD1. The receptor was isolated from a man in his fifties or sixties in good health, CMV-negative, and a related stem cell transplant donor. Sequencing used memory CD4+ T cells sorted from PBMCs. The CDR3 reads CASSGSDRGRQAFF. For the CDR3, the DNA is TGTGCCAGCAGCGGATCGGACAGGGGGCGGCAAGCTTTCTTT. Using reference TRBV5-6 and TRBJ1-1 for the parts outside the CDR3, the full variable domain is DAGVTQSPTHLIKTRGQQVTLRCSPKSGHDTVSWYQQALGQGPQFIFQYYEEEERQRGNFPDRFSGHQFPNYSSELNVNALLLGDSALYLCASSGSDRGRQAFFGQGTRLTVV.